This T cell receptor (beta chain) was sequenced for a study of cytomegalovirus exposure and HLA in healthy donors. This clone was counted a few times. The antigen remains undetermined. At collection, donors were nominally healthy, but unrecorded immune exposures were probable. Per the germline V gene, CDR1 is SGHRS and CDR2 is YFSETQ. Between the trimmed V and J ends, which lost 3 bases and 6 bases, there was a span of 13 bases. This CDR3 spans 14 amino acids. Study-wide points: TCR beta V segments were, for the most part, productive about 87% or about 30% of the time in an earlier analysis. Evidence from a later analysis indicated that most CMV-associated TCR beta chains looked HLA-restricted. Follow-up analysis later connected one missense variant in DCLRE1C with trimming of TCR beta V- and J-genes.

The PCR used 60 Vbeta and 13 Jbeta primers. Assay: immunoSEQ multiplex PCR; the TCRdb copy retains only in-frame clones and omits some. The repertoire holds about 160,000 clones, roughly 79% seen once, with around 1% in the top ten. The chain links TRBV5-1 to TRBJ2-4, with D tentatively TRBD2 (6 bases). This TCR was sampled from a woman aged 40 to 50 in good health and CMV-seronegative. Sequenced material: PBMCs. This CDR3 reads CASSSATGGNIQYF. Here the CDR3 DNA reads TGCGCCAGCAGCTCCGCCACCGGGGGAAACATTCAGTACTTC.